This TCR beta chain is drawn from a study of blood T cell repertoires in COVID-19. Looking at the study overall: Acute-phase and convalescent COVID-19 samples originated in the United States, Italy and Spain. Sample material is recorded as cDNA or gDNA derived from T cells, B-cell-depleted T cells, or PBMCs.

Per the study methods: Amplification from reference gene primers served as the basis for estimated nucleated cell counts. TCRdb's copy holds only in-frame clones and misses some; the assay was immunoSEQ multiplex PCR. That table gives V, J and clone size, and the DNA gave D and trimming. The sample lists tens of thousands of clones, under 85% occurring once. The CDR3 covers 14 residues. The junction had 3 bases not matched to a gene; V was cut back by 5 bases and J by 5 bases. Germline lookup yields CDR1 MNHEY and CDR2 SVGEGT. This clone is a singleton in its sample. V gene TRBV6-2 or TRBV6-3 combines with J gene TRBJ1-5; 10 nucleotides align to TRBD1. The sequence was obtained from a human donor in a cohort sampled during active COVID-19. Specimen: peripheral blood. The CDR3 reads CASSRDRGHQPQHF. The CDR3 nucleotides read TGTGCCAGCAGTCGGGACAGGGGTCATCAGCCCCAGCATTTT.